The clone carrying this T cell receptor (beta chain) was recorded only once. Its antigen is currently unknown. These data belong to a study of T cell responses to AZD1222 COVID-19 vaccine. Study-level findings and limits: CD4 TCRs linked to vaccination spanned spike, dominating at 160-218 and 743-854. Just a handful of AZD1222 recipients tested seropositive at baseline.

The trim removed 5 bases at V and 5 bases at J, leaving 6 bases unmatched. The CDR3 runs 15 residues. CDR1 and CDR2 (germline): SGHTA, FQGTGA. Here immunoSEQ multiplex PCR was the method, and the copy in TCRdb shows in-frame clones only, minus some. The sample has 130,000 or so clones, about 90% seen once. Sequencing used peripheral blood, obtained on day 0 of AZD1222 vaccination. V usage is TRBV7-3 and J usage is TRBJ2-7; 13 bases map to TRBD2. The sequence derives from an adult in good health. Written as DNA, the CDR3 is TGTGCCAGCAGCGAACCGGGACTAGCGGGGAACGAGCAGTACTTC. Protein product: CASSEPGLAGNEQYF.